This entry concerns a single T cell receptor beta chain. Its antigen is not identified. These data belong to a study of cytomegalovirus exposure and HLA in healthy donors. Whole-study results and caveats: Follow-up analysis found HLA locus-dependent TCR association rates, highest for DRB1 and lowest for HLA-C. The investigators catalogued about 170 TCR beta chains as cytomegalovirus-associated.

Primers included in the PCR were 60 Vbeta and 13 Jbeta primers. Some clones are missing from TCRdb's copy, which holds only in-frame ones; the method was immunoSEQ multiplex PCR. The sample carries around 150,000 clones, roughly two thirds recorded once. Trimming cost V 5 bases and J 4 bases; bases outside gene matches: 9. This CDR3 comprises 14 residues. CDR1 GTSNPN and CDR2 SVGIG come from the germline V gene (reference sequence). The sequenced material came from PBMCs. The sequence came from a young woman in good health and CMV-seropositive. This chain connects TRBV30 to TRBJ1-2; the match to TRBD1 covers 8 bases. In DNA form, the CDR3 reads TGTGCCTGGCGGTTCTCAGACAGGGGCTATGGCTACACCTTC. The encoded protein is CAWRFSDRGYGYTF.